This TCR beta chain was retrieved from a study of T-cell reconstitution after alpha-beta-depleted transplantation in children. Only a few counts were recorded for this clonotype. As it was prepared, the TCRbeta library received unique molecular identifiers. TCRdb reprocessed the PCR reads with MiXCR, giving one entry per CDR3 protein. The sample shows under 350,000 distinct CDR3 sequences, about 10% of them seen only once. The CDR3 runs to 15 residues. With 2 bases removed from V and 2 bases from J, the gap between germline ends came to 12 bases. CDR1 is SEHNR and CDR2 is FQNEAQ in the germline V gene (reference sequence).

The rearrangement links TRBV7-9 to TRBJ2-5, with D perhaps TRBD1 (6 bases). Sequenced here: PBMCs from the stem cell graft donor, sampled from the stem cell graft. The sequence was collected from a human donor who donated a stem cell graft to a child with SCID. The CDR3 is CASSLPTDSQETQYF. CDR3 DNA: TGTGCCAGCAGCTTACCAACGGACAGTCAAGAGACCCAGTACTTC.